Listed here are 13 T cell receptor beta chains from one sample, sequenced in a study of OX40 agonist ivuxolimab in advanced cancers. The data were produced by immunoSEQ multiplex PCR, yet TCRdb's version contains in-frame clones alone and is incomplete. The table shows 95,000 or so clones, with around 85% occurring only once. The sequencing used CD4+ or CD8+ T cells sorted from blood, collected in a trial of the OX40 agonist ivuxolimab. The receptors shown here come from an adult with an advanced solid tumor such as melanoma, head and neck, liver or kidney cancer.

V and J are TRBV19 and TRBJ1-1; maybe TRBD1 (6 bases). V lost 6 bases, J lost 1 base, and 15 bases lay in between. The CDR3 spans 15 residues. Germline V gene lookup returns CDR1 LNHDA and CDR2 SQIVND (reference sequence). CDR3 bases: TGTGCCAGTAGAGGGGGGCAGGGAGGGAACACTGAAGCTTTCTTT. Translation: CASRGGQGGNTEAFF. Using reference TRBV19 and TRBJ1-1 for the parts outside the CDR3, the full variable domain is DGGITQSPKYLFRKEGQNVTLSCEQNLNHDAMYWYRQDPGQGLRLIYYSQIVNDFQKGDIAEGYSVSREKKESFPLTVTSAQKNPTAFYLCASRGGQGGNTEAFFGQGTRLTVV.

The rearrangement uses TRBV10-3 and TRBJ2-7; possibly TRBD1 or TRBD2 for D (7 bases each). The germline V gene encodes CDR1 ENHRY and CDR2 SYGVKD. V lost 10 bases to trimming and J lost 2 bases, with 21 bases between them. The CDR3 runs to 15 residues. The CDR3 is CATQGGGSGAYEQYF. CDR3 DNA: TGTGCCACCCAGGGGGGCGGGAGCGGGGCCTACGAGCAGTACTTC.

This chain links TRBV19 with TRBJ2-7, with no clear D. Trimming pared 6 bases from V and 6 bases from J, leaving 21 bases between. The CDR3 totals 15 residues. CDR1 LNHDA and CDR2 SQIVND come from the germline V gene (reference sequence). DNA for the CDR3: TGTGCCAGTAGGAGGACCGGGCCCCAAGTTGTCGAGCAGTACTTC. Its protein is CASRRTGPQVVEQYF.

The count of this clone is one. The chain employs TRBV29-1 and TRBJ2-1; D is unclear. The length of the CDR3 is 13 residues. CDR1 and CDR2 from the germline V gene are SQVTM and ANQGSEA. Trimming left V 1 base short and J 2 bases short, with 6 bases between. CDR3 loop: CSVEAGPYNEQFF. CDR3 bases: TGCAGCGTTGAAGCAGGCCCCTACAATGAGCAGTTCTTC.

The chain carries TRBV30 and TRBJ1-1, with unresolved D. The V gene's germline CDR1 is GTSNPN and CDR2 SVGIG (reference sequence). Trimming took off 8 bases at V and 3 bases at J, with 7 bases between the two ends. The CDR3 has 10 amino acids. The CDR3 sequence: CAAAYTEAFF. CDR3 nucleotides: TGTGCCGCGGCATACACTGAAGCTTTCTTT. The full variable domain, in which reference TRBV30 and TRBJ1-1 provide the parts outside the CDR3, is SQTIHQWPATLVQPVGSPLSLECTVEGTSNPNLYWYRQAAGRGLQLLFYSVGIGQISSEVPQNLSASRPQDRQFILSSKKLLLSDSGFYLCAAAYTEAFFGQGTRLTVV.

The CDR3 loop reads CASSAGLHTEAFF. The CDR3, as DNA: TGTGCCAGCAGTGCGGGACTCCACACTGAAGCTTTCTTT. The chain combines TRBV6-4 with TRBJ1-1, with TRBD1 as a possible D gene (5 bases). The CDR3 loop spans 13 amino acids. Trimming cost V 4 bases and J 3 bases, with 9 bases left between them. CDR1 is MRHNA, CDR2 SNTAGT, per germline.

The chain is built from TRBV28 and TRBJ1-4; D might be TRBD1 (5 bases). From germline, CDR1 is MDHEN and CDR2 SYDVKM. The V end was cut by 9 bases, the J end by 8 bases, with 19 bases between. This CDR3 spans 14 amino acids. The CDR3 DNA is TGTGCCAGTCTCAGGGATAGGGCGAGCGAAAAACTGTTTTTT. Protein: CASLRDRASEKLFF.

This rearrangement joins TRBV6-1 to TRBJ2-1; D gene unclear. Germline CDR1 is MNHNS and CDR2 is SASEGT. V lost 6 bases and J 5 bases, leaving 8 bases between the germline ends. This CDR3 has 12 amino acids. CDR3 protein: CASRLPNNEQFF. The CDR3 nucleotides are TGTGCCAGCAGGTTGCCAAACAATGAGCAGTTCTTC.

DNA for the CDR3: TGCGCCAGCAGCCAAGATTTTAACAATGAGCAGTTCTTC. Translating gives CASSQDFNNEQFF. V gene TRBV4-3 combines with J gene TRBJ2-1; D unclear. The CDR3 length is 13 residues. V was clipped by 0 bases and J by 5 bases, with 5 bases between them. The germline gives CDR1 LGHNA, CDR2 YSLEER.

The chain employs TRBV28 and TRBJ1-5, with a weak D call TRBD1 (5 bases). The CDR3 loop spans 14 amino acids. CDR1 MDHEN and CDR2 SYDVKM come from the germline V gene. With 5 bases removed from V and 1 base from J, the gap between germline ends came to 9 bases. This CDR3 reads CASSPRGSNQPQHF. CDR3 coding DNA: TGTGCCAGCAGTCCCCGGGGGAGCAATCAGCCCCAGCATTTT.

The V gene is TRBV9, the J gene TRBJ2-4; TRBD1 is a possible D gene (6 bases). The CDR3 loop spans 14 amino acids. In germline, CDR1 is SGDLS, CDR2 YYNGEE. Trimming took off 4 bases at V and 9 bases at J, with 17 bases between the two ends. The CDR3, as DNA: TGTGCCAGCAGCCCGAACCCGGACAGCAGCATTCAGTACTTC. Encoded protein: CASSPNPDSSIQYF.

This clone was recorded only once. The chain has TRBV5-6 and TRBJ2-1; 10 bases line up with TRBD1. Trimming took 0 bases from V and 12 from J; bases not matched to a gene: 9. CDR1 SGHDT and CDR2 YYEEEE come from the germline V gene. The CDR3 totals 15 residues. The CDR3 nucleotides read TGTGCCAGCAGCTTGGGGGGACAGGGGTTACGTGGGCAGTTCTTC. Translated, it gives CASSLGGQGLRGQFF.

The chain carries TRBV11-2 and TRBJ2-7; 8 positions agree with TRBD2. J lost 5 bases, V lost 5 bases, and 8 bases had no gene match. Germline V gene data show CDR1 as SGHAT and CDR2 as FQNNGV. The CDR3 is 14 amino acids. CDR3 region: CASSQGTSDDEQYF. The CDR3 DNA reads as TGTGCCAGCAGCCAGGGGACTAGTGATGACGAGCAGTACTTC. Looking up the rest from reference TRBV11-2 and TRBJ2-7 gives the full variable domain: EAGVAQSPRYKIIEKRQSVAFWCNPISGHATLYWYQQILGQGPKLLIQFQNNGVVDDSQLPKDRFSAERLKGVDSTLKIQPAKLEDSAVYLCASSQGTSDDEQYFGPGTRLTVT.